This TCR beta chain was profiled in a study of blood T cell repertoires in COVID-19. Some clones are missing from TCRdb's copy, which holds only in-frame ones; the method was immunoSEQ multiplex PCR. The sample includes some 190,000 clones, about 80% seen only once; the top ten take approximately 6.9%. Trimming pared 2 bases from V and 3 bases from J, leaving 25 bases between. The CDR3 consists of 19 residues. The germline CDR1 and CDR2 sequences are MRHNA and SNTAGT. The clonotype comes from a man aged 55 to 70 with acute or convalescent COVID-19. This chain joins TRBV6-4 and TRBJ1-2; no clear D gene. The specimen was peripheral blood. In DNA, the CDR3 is TGTGCCAGCAGTGACCCCAAAAAACCGCGCCCATTCCGGGACTATGGCTACACCTTC. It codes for CASSDPKKPRPFRDYGYTF.